Below, 24 T cell receptor beta chains from the same sample are listed, as sequenced in a study of beta chain features in type 1 diabetes. Expressed TCRB transcripts got sequenced, as all isolated RNA was reverse transcribed. Generated by immunoSEQ multiplex PCR, the TCRdb table keeps only in-frame clones and is missing some. The data hold under 350,000 clones, with roughly 8% observed a single time. What was sequenced was central memory CD4+ T cells from blood. The receptors here all came from a woman aged 18-29 years in good health.

This clone has a count of ten or more. The V call is TRBV7-2, the J call TRBJ2-1; D is unresolved. Germline-derived CDR1 and CDR2 are SGHTA and FQGNSA. CDR3 length: 14 residues. Deletions cut 0 bases from V and 7 bases from J, with 10 bases between. The CDR3, as DNA: TGTGCCAGCAGCTTAGCTCGGCAAGGAAATGAGCAGTTCTTC. This codes for CASSLARQGNEQFF.

The CDR3: CASSVSAGLRHEQFF. In DNA, the CDR3 is TGTGCCAGCTCAGTGTCCGCCGGCCTCCGGCATGAGCAGTTCTTC. The V and J genes are TRBV18 and TRBJ2-1; D gene ambiguous. Germline CDR1 is KGHSH and CDR2 is LQKENI. This CDR3 comprises 15 residues. V was pared by 5 bases and J by 8 bases, with 19 bases between.

This clone was found a few times. The rearrangement uses TRBV2 and TRBJ2-7; D is perhaps TRBD1 (6 bases). Trimming pared 4 bases from V and 3 bases from J, leaving 13 bases between. The germline gives CDR1 SNHLY, CDR2 FYNNEI. The CDR3 consists of 14 residues. The CDR3 loop reads CASSGYRESYEQYF. CDR3 nucleotides: TGTGCCAGCAGTGGATACAGGGAGAGCTACGAGCAGTACTTC.

This chain uses TRBV7-2 with TRBJ1-2, with unresolved D. Trimming left V 6 bases short and J 0 bases short, with 11 bases between. Germline V CDR1 and CDR2: SGHTA, FQGNSA. This CDR3 is built from 14 residues. Here the CDR3 DNA reads TGTGCCAGCAGTATCGGCGGGTCTAACTATGGCTACACCTTC. This encodes CASSIGGSNYGYTF.

This clone was counted a few times. The rearrangement joins TRBV11-3 to TRBJ1-6; the D gene is possibly TRBD1 (6 bases). The CDR3 contains 14 residues. V lost 5 bases and J 8 bases, leaving 13 bases between the germline ends. In germline, CDR1 is SGHNT, CDR2 YENEEA. CDR3 sequence: CASSHTSGDSPLHF. The CDR3 DNA reads TGTGCCAGCAGCCATACGTCAGGGGATTCACCCCTCCACTTT.

This chain's CDR3 is CASSSERILKDNEQFF. CDR3 DNA sequence: TGTGCCAGCAGCTCTGAAAGGATTCTCAAAGACAATGAGCAGTTCTTC. The rearrangement joins TRBV7-9 to TRBJ2-1, with unresolved D. Trimming removed 4 bases from V and 5 bases from J, with 18 bases in between. CDR1 and CDR2 (germline): SEHNR, FQNEAQ (reference sequence). CDR3 length: 16 amino acids. Supplemented by reference TRBV7-9 and TRBJ2-1, the full variable domain reads DTGVSQNPRHKITKRGQNVTFRCDPISEHNRLYWYRQTLGQGPEFLTYFQNEAQLEKSRLLSDRFSAERPKGSFSTLEIQRTEQGDSAMYLCASSSERILKDNEQFFGPGTRLTVL.

This clone has at least ten counts. The chain is built from TRBV18 and TRBJ1-4, with unresolved D. Germline loops: CDR1 KGHSH, CDR2 LQKENI. The length of the CDR3 is 15 residues. The germline V and J ends were trimmed by 2 bases and 7 bases, with 14 bases remaining between them. Here the CDR3 reads CASSPSSGRVEKLFF. CDR3 nucleotide sequence: TGTGCCAGCTCACCATCCTCCGGGCGTGTTGAAAAACTGTTTTTT.

The rearrangement joins TRBV29-1 to TRBJ2-6; D not resolved. Per germline, CDR1 SQVTM and CDR2 ANQGSEA. The CDR3 covers 15 residues. V gave up 4 bases and J gave up 0 bases, with 10 bases separating them. The CDR3 coding sequence is TGCAGCGTTGTCGGTCTGCACTCTGGGGCCAACGTCCTGACTTTC. Translated, it gives CSVVGLHSGANVLTF.

The rearrangement joins TRBV4-1 to TRBJ2-1; D call uncertain. Per germline, CDR1 MGHRA and CDR2 YSYEKL. Trimming removed 0 bases from V and 5 bases from J, with 11 bases in between. The CDR3 contains 15 residues. The chain's CDR3 is CASSQDWQAHNEQFF. CDR3 nucleotide sequence: TGCGCCAGCAGCCAAGACTGGCAGGCCCACAATGAGCAGTTCTTC.

This clone was seen a few times. The CDR3 DNA reads as TGTGCCAGCTCCGTGACAGGGGGATGGGAGCAGTTCTTC. Translating gives CASSVTGGWEQFF. The rearrangement joins TRBV18 to TRBJ2-1; 9 bases line up with TRBD1. This CDR3 is built from 13 residues. V was pared by 6 bases and J by 10 bases, with 7 bases of the junction left unmatched. Germline values: CDR1 KGHSH, CDR2 LQKENI. The entire variable domain, with the rest obtained from reference TRBV18 and TRBJ2-1, is as follows: NAGVMQNPRHLVRRRGQEARLRCSPMKGHSHVYWYRQLPEEGLKFMVYLQKENIIDESGMPKERFSAEFPKEGPSILRIQQVVRGDSAAYFCASSVTGGWEQFFGPGTRLTVL.

This clone appeared a few times. The DNA for the CDR3 is TGTGCCAGCAGTTTCGGGGGAAGCACAGATACGCAGTATTTT. It encodes CASSFGGSTDTQYF. The gene calls are TRBV28 and TRBJ2-3; D might be TRBD2 (6 bases). V shed 3 bases and J shed 0 bases, with 7 bases lying between them. The CDR3 covers 14 residues. Looked up from germline, CDR1 is MDHEN and CDR2 is SYDVKM.

The CDR3 DNA is TGTGCCTGGAGTAACCTCAGGAAAACTGAAGCTTTCTTT. Encoded protein: CAWSNLRKTEAFF. V and J are TRBV30 and TRBJ1-1, with no clear D. There are 13 residues in the CDR3. Germline lookup yields CDR1 GTSNPN and CDR2 SVGIG (reference sequence). The V end lost 2 bases, the J end lost 5 bases, and 12 bases lay between the germline ends.

Only a few counts were recorded for this clone. The chain recombines TRBV11-3 with TRBJ1-5; 8 bases line up with TRBD1. Germline V gene data show CDR1 as SGHNT and CDR2 as YENEEA. There are 14 residues in the CDR3. The J segment lost 7 bases and the V segment lost 4 bases, leaving 6 bases of the junction unmatched. The DNA for the CDR3 is TGTGCCAGCAGCTGGACAGGGATCGGCCAGCCCCAGCATTTT. Encoded protein: CASSWTGIGQPQHF.

The genes are TRBV4-2 and TRBJ1-5; D gene unclear. The CDR3 extends over 16 amino acids. Trimming cost V 3 bases and J 0 bases, with 12 bases left between them. Germline CDR1 is LGHNA and CDR2 is YNFKEQ. CDR3 bases: TGTGCCAGCAGCCAGACGGGAGGGAATAGCAATCAGCCCCAGCATTTT. This translates into CASSQTGGNSNQPQHF.

This clone has a count of ten or more. The chain recombines TRBV7-9 with TRBJ2-7, with D possibly TRBD2 on 6 matching bases. Germline V CDR1 and CDR2: SEHNR, FQNEAQ (reference sequence). This CDR3 comprises 13 residues. Between the trimmed V and J ends, which lost 6 bases and 6 bases, there was a span of 15 bases. For the CDR3, the DNA is TGTGCCAGCAGGTCCGGGGGATACTCCGAGCAGTACTTC. This codes for CASRSGGYSEQYF. Using reference TRBV7-9 and TRBJ2-7 for the parts outside the CDR3, the full variable domain is DTGVSQNPRHKITKRGQNVTFRCDPISEHNRLYWYRQTLGQGPEFLTYFQNEAQLEKSRLLSDRFSAERPKGSFSTLEIQRTEQGDSAMYLCASRSGGYSEQYFGPGTRLTVT.

This rearrangement joins TRBV7-3 to TRBJ2-1; TRBD1 might be the D (6 bases). Germline V gives CDR1 SGHTA, CDR2 FQGTGA. This CDR3 has 14 residues. The germline V and J ends were trimmed by 3 bases and 1 base, with 7 bases remaining between them. CDR3 sequence reads: CASSLDSSYNEQFF. DNA for the CDR3: TGTGCCAGCAGCTTGGACAGTTCCTACAATGAGCAGTTCTTC.

The table lists this clone with a few counts. V usage is TRBV5-1 and J usage is TRBJ2-3, with 8 bases aligning to TRBD2. V lost 0 bases and J lost 5; bases outside the gene matches: 11. Germline assignment: CDR1 SGHRS and CDR2 YFSETQ. This CDR3 is 17 amino acids long. CDR3 coding DNA: TGCGCCAGCAGCTTGGGGGGCGGAGCGGGAGTCGAAGATACGCAGTATTTT. This encodes CASSLGGGAGVEDTQYF.

CDR3 DNA: TGTGCCAGCCGGACAACTAATGAAAAACTGTTTTTT. It translates to CASRTTNEKLFF. The chain has TRBV27 and TRBJ1-4; D is uncertain. Trimming removed 8 bases from V and 0 bases from J, with 4 bases in between. Germline V gene data show CDR1 as MNHEY and CDR2 as SMNVEV (reference sequence). This CDR3 has 12 residues.

The V gene is TRBV5-4, the J gene TRBJ2-3, with D perhaps matching TRBD1 or TRBD2 (5 bases each). The CDR3 is 14 amino acids. Germline values: CDR1 SGHNT, CDR2 YYREEE (reference sequence). V was cut by 4 bases and J by 4 bases, with 13 bases left in between. The CDR3 is CASSGTLRADTQYF. Written as DNA, the CDR3 is TGTGCCAGCAGCGGGACCCTCCGGGCAGATACGCAGTATTTT. Full variable domain (missing parts from reference TRBV5-4 and TRBJ2-3): ETGVTQSPTHLIKTRGQQVTLRCSSQSGHNTVSWYQQALGQGPQFIFQYYREEENGRGNFPPRFSGLQFPNYSSELNVNALELDDSALYLCASSGTLRADTQYFGPGTRLTVL.

This chain links TRBV6-1 with TRBJ2-5, with D hard to call. The CDR3 runs to 13 residues. Between the trimmed V and J ends, which lost 7 bases and 1 base, there was a span of 10 bases. Germline V gene sequence: CDR1 MNHNS, CDR2 SASEGT. Here the CDR3 reads CASIFLGQETQYF. CDR3 bases: TGTGCCAGCATCTTCCTGGGCCAAGAGACCCAGTACTTC.

This clone was counted ten times or more. The chain combines TRBV2 with TRBJ2-5; D not resolved. CDR1 is SNHLY and CDR2 is FYNNEI in the germline V gene. This CDR3 comprises 13 residues. The V and J ends lost 7 bases and 3 bases respectively, with 12 bases between them. The DNA of the CDR3 is TGTGCCAGCAACTCGCGATTCAAAGAGACCCAGTACTTC. Translation: CASNSRFKETQYF.

The chain is built from TRBV6-6 and TRBJ2-1; TRBD2 matches at 11 bases. The V gene's germline CDR1 is MNHNY and CDR2 SVGAGI (reference sequence). V lost 2 bases to trimming and J lost 0 bases; unmatched junction nucleotides: 0. The CDR3 loop spans 16 amino acids. The CDR3 loop reads CASSYGTSGSYNEQFF. CDR3 DNA: TGTGCCAGCAGTTACGGGACTAGCGGCTCCTACAATGAGCAGTTCTTC.

This clone occurred a few times. The chain couples TRBV2 to TRBJ1-5; D gene uncertain. CDR3 length: 14 amino acids. V lost 2 bases and J lost 5, with 10 bases in between. From germline, CDR1 is SNHLY and CDR2 FYNNEI. The CDR3 sequence is CASSETRVDQPQHF. Here the CDR3 DNA reads TGTGCCAGCAGTGAAACACGGGTGGATCAGCCCCAGCATTTT.

A remark on this clone: Other DNA variants within this sample encode the same CDR3. The gene calls are TRBV29-1 and TRBJ2-5; 7 bases fit TRBD2. Per germline, CDR1 SQVTM and CDR2 ANQGSEA. The CDR3 runs 14 residues. V lost 4 bases to trimming and J lost 5 bases; unmatched junction nucleotides: 10. In DNA, the CDR3 is TGCAGCGTTGCTCGGGGAGGGGTTGGGGAGACCCAGTACTTC. This translates into CSVARGGVGETQYF.